Here is one TCR beta chain with its context. The antigen remains undetermined. Prepared libraries of TCR beta cDNA carried unique molecular identifiers. T cells numbering about 0.9 to 11 million yielded some 520,000 cDNA molecules. TCRdb re-derived calls from the PCR reads in MiXCR, one entry per CDR3 protein. Of about 770,000 distinct CDR3 sequences in the sample, about half were seen once. The CDR3 runs 19 residues. CDR1 and CDR2 (germline): MNHEY, SVGEGT. Trimming removed 2 bases from V and 4 bases from J; junction bases left unmatched: 16. These data are taken from a study of post-analysis software for immune sequencing data. Study observations and caveats: TRBV5-6, TRBV5-1 and TRBV20-1 were among a few TRBV segments more frequent in patients than controls. Under the F measure, samples that were prepared in one batch clustered strongly together. Normalized Chao1 diversity was significantly reduced in patients versus controls.

V is TRBV6-2 or TRBV6-3 and J is TRBJ2-7, with 11 positions matching TRBD2. This receptor was taken from a girl under 18 with multiple sclerosis. The material sequenced was blood. In nucleotides, the CDR3 is TGTGCCAGCAGTTACCCCCCCCTTGGGGCCGGGACTAGCGGTTACGAGCAGTACTTC. Protein sequence: CASSYPPLGAGTSGYEQYF.